Listed below are T cell receptor beta chains from one sample, sequenced in a study of CD8+ T cells in alopecia areata. The repertoire was sequenced with immunoSEQ multiplex PCR; TCRdb's copy has only in-frame clones and lacks some. The repertoire has fewer than 250,000 clones, approximately 52% of them found once; the top ten carry approximately 0.5%. The sample in question was CD4+ T cells sorted from blood, obtained at week 0. The receptors shown here come from a human donor with alopecia areata. The CDR3 runs from the conserved cysteine through the conserved F or W. A D gene is named only where the DNA matches it firmly. Size is stated for part of the rows, as once, few or many counts, or as a class when the clone is expanded.

size,D,J,V,CDR3,DNA
few,-,TRBJ1-2,TRBV5-1,CASSLAKKQGHRFNYGYTF,TGCGCCAGCAGCTTGGCCAAAAAACAGGGCCATCGATTTAACTATGGCTACACCTTC
-,-,TRBJ1-1,TRBV30,CAWTMKISANTEAFF,TGTGCCTGGACAATGAAAATCTCGGCGAACACTGAAGCTTTCTTT
-,-,TRBJ2-7,TRBV5-1,CASSFQGQEQYF,TGCGCCAGCAGCTTTCAAGGACAGGAGCAGTACTTC
-,-,TRBJ1-5,TRBV7-6,CASSLSPNSNQPQHF,TGTGCCAGCAGCTTAAGCCCAAATAGCAATCAGCCCCAGCATTTT
-,TRBD2,TRBJ2-1,TRBV7-2,CASSLEGTSGRAQFF,TGTGCCAGCAGCTTAGAGGGGACTAGCGGGAGGGCCCAGTTCTTC
-,-,TRBJ1-6,TRBV27,CASSLRGIGNSPLHF,TGTGCCAGCAGTTTAAGGGGAATTGGAAATTCACCCCTCCACTTT
-,TRBD1,TRBJ1-4,TRBV5-1,CASSFRDRGEKLFF,TGCGCCAGCAGCTTTCGGGACAGGGGCGAAAAACTGTTTTTT
few,-,TRBJ2-6,TRBV25-1,CASSARAGSGANVLTF,TGTGCCAGCAGTGCTCGAGCAGGGAGTGGGGCCAACGTCCTGACTTTC
-,-,TRBJ1-2,TRBV29-1,CSVVWGEGYTF,TGCAGCGTTGTTTGGGGGGAAGGCTACACCTTC
few,TRBD1,TRBJ1-2,TRBV30,CAWGTDAYGYTF,TGTGCCTGGGGGACAGACGCTTATGGCTACACCTTC
-,TRBD2,TRBJ2-7,TRBV30,CAWRRTSGSIEQYF,TGTGCCTGGCGGAGGACTAGCGGGAGCATCGAGCAGTACTTC
-,-,TRBJ2-7,TRBV5-6,CASSWGRGEQYF,TGTGCCAGCAGCTGGGGCCGAGGAGAGCAGTACTTC
few,-,TRBJ1-5,TRBV13,CASSKGGASNQPQHF,TGTGCCAGCAGCAAGGGGGGCGCGAGCAATCAGCCCCAGCATTTT
-,-,TRBJ2-5,TRBV4-1,CASSLEGGRSQTQYF,TGCGCCAGCAGCCTAGAGGGGGGCAGGTCACAGACCCAGTACTTC
-,TRBD2,TRBJ2-7,TRBV5-1,CASSLSGLAGGEQYF,TGCGCCAGCAGCTTGTCCGGACTAGCGGGAGGCGAGCAGTACTTC
few,-,TRBJ1-5,TRBV2,CASNQEGVNPQHF,TGTGCCAGCAATCAGGAGGGCGTGAATCCCCAGCATTTT
few,TRBD1,TRBJ1-2,TRBV15,CATSRVGRDRAYGYTF,TGTGCCACCAGCAGAGTTGGCCGAGACAGGGCTTATGGCTACACCTTC
-,-,TRBJ1-5,TRBV2,CASSADPRGNQPQHF,TGTGCCAGCAGTGCTGACCCCAGGGGCAATCAGCCCCAGCATTTT
-,-,TRBJ2-1,TRBV7-3,CASSLLFGDEQFF,TGTGCCAGCAGCTTACTATTCGGGGATGAGCAGTTCTTC
-,-,TRBJ2-3,TRBV14,CASSQEQARTDTQYF,TGTGCCAGCAGCCAAGAGCAGGCGCGCACAGATACGCAGTATTTT
-,TRBD1,TRBJ1-4,TRBV7-9,CASSRDRVSEKLFF,TGTGCCAGCTCCAGAGACAGGGTCTCGGAAAAACTGTTTTTT
-,-,TRBJ2-3,TRBV4-2,CASSLLRDGGADTQYF,TGTGCCAGCAGCCTATTACGGGACGGAGGGGCAGATACGCAGTATTTT
few,-,TRBJ2-1,TRBV5-1,CASSSTGVEQFF,TGCGCCAGCAGCTCGACAGGCGTGGAGCAGTTCTTC
-,-,TRBJ1-2,TRBV19,CASREAALANYGYTF,TGTGCCAGTAGGGAGGCAGCTTTAGCTAACTATGGCTACACCTTC
-,TRBD2,TRBJ2-3,TRBV10-3,CAISDGSGVRVSQYF,TGTGCCATCAGTGACGGGAGCGGGGTACGTGTTTCGCAGTATTTT
-,TRBD2,TRBJ2-1,TRBV30,CAWSWGGRAYEQFF,TGTGCCTGGAGTTGGGGCGGGAGGGCCTATGAGCAGTTCTTC
-,TRBD2,TRBJ2-7,TRBV30,CAWRLAGGGGEQYF,TGTGCCTGGAGATTAGCGGGAGGCGGGGGCGAGCAGTACTTC
-,-,TRBJ1-5,TRBV12-5,CASGSGLGGNNQPQHF,TGTGCTAGTGGTTCGGGCCTAGGGGGAAACAATCAGCCCCAGCATTTT
few,TRBD1,TRBJ1-5,TRBV29-1,CSVEDPNRGSGQPQHF,TGCAGCGTTGAAGATCCGAACAGGGGGTCGGGTCAGCCCCAGCATTTT
-,TRBD1,TRBJ2-1,TRBV9,CASSTRTGGAYNEQFF,TGTGCCAGCAGCACACGGACAGGGGGCGCGTACAATGAGCAGTTCTTC
-,TRBD1,TRBJ1-1,TRBV7-3,CASSREGTAEAFF,TGTGCCAGCAGCCGTGAGGGGACAGCTGAAGCTTTCTTT
-,TRBD1,TRBJ1-5,TRBV6-6,CASRRTGMHQPQHF,TGTGCCAGCAGGAGGACAGGGATGCATCAGCCCCAGCATTTT
many,TRBD1,TRBJ2-7,TRBV6-1,CASGRDRGSYEQYF,TGTGCCAGCGGGCGGGACAGGGGCTCCTACGAGCAGTACTTC
few,TRBD2,TRBJ2-7,TRBV7-2,CASSSSGGHYEQYF,TGTGCCAGCAGCTCGAGCGGGGGCCACTACGAGCAGTACTTC
-,-,TRBJ2-5,TRBV5-4,CASSFGVAQETQYF,TGTGCCAGCAGCTTCGGTGTGGCACAAGAGACCCAGTACTTC
-,-,TRBJ2-1,TRBV10-3,CAISESGFNEQFF,TGTGCCATCAGTGAGTCGGGCTTCAATGAGCAGTTCTTC
few,TRBD1,TRBJ2-6,TRBV30,CAWGQGPYSGANVLTF,TGTGCCTGGGGACAGGGCCCTTACTCTGGGGCCAACGTCCTGACTTTC
-,TRBD1,TRBJ1-3,TRBV5-5,CASSFPGQGANTIYF,TGTGCCAGCAGCTTCCCGGGACAGGGGGCGAACACCATATATTTT
-,-,TRBJ1-1,TRBV29-1,CSGGRMNTEAFF,TGCAGCGGAGGGCGAATGAACACTGAAGCTTTCTTT
-,-,TRBJ1-6,TRBV4-2,CASSQEGTGRLPLHF,TGTGCCAGCAGCCAAGAAGGAACAGGGAGGTTACCCCTCCACTTT
-,TRBD2,TRBJ2-5,TRBV5-6,CASSWGLAGGQETQYF,TGTGCCAGCAGCTGGGGACTAGCGGGAGGCCAAGAGACCCAGTACTTC
-,TRBD1,TRBJ1-4,TRBV11-2,CASSFDGQGASKLFF,TGTGCCAGCAGCTTTGACGGACAGGGGGCGTCGAAACTGTTTTTT